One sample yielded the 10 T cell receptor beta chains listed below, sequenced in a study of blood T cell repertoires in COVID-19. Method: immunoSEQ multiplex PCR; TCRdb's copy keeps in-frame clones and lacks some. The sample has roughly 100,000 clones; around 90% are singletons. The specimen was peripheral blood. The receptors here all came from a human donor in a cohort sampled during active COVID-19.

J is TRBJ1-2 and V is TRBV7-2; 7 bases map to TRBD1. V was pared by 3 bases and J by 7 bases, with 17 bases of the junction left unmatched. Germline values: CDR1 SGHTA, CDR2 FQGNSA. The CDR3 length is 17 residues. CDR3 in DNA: TGTGCCAGCAGCTTCGGATGGGGGACCGGGACAGATCTTGGCTACACCTTC. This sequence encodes CASSFGWGTGTDLGYTF.

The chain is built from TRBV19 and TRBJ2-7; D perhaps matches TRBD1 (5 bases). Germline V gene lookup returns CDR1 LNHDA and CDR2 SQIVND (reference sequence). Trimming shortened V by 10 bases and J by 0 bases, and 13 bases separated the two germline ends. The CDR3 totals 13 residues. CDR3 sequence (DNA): TGTGCCACCTCAGGGTACCACTCCTACGAGCAGTACTTC. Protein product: CATSGYHSYEQYF. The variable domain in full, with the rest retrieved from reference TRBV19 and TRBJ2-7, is DGGITQSPKYLFRKEGQNVTLSCEQNLNHDAMYWYRQDPGQGLRLIYYSQIVNDFQKGDIAEGYSVSREKKESFPLTVTSAQKNPTAFYLCATSGYHSYEQYFGPGTRLTVT.

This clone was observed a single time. CDR3 bases: TGTGCCAGCAGTCACAGACAGGGGATCCAAGAGACCCAGTACTTC. This encodes CASSHRQGIQETQYF. J is TRBJ2-5 and V is TRBV6-2 or TRBV6-3; 8 bases agree with TRBD1. Germline lookup yields CDR1 MNHEY and CDR2 SVGEGT. The V gene end was trimmed by 5 bases and the J gene end by 1 base; junction bases not matched to a gene: 6. The CDR3 has 15 residues.

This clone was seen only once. CDR3 sequence reads: CASSDGIIAKNIQYF. The CDR3 region has the DNA TGTGCCAGCAGTGACGGGATAATAGCCAAAAACATTCAGTACTTC. The chain recombines TRBV25-1 with TRBJ2-4; perhaps TRBD2 as D (5 bases). This CDR3 region has 15 residues. V lost 3 bases and J lost 0, with 9 bases in between. From germline, CDR1 is MGHDK and CDR2 SYGVNS.

CDR3 sequence reads: CASSSFRYREGRITDTQYF. CDR3 sequence (DNA): TGCGCCAGCAGCTCCTTTCGGTACCGGGAGGGCCGAATCACAGATACGCAGTATTTT. This rearrangement joins TRBV5-1 to TRBJ2-3, with 8 bases that match TRBD2. CDR1 is SGHRS and CDR2 is YFSETQ in the germline V gene. This CDR3 comprises 19 residues. J gave up 2 bases and V 3 bases, and 17 bases lay outside the gene matches.

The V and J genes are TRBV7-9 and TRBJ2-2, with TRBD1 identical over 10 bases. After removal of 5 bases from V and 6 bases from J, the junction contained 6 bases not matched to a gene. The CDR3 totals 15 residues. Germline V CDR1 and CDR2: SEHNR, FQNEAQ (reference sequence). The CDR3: CASSDRGRVAGELFF. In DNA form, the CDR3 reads TGTGCCAGCAGCGACAGGGGGCGCGTAGCCGGGGAGCTGTTTTTT.

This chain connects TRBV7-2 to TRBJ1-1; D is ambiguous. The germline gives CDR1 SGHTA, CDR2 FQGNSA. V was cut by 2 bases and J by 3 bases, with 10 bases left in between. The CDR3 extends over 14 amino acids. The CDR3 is CASSLSVRYTEAFF. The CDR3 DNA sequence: TGTGCCAGCAGCTTATCAGTCAGATACACTGAAGCTTTCTTT.

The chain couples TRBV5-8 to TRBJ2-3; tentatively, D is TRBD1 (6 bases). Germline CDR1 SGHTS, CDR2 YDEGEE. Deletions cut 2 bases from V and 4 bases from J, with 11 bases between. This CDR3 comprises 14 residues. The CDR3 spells CASSFAGVADTQYF. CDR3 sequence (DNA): TGTGCCAGCAGCTTCGCAGGGGTGGCAGATACGCAGTATTTT.

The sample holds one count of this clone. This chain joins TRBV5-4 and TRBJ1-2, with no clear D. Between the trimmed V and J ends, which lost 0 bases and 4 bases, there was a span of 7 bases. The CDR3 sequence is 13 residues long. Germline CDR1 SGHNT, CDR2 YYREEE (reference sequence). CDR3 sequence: CASSLGELYGYTF. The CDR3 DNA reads TGTGCCAGCAGCTTGGGTGAACTCTATGGCTACACCTTC.

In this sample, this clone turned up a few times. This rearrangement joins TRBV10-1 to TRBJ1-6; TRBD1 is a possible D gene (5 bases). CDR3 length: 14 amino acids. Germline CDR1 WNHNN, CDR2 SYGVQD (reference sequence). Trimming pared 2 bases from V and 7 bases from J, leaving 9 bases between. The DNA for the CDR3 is TGCGCCAGCAGTGAGGCAGGGAACAATTCACCCCTCCACTTT. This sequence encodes CASSEAGNNSPLHF.